This entry concerns a single T cell receptor beta chain. What it binds is not known. The sample originates from a study of T cell responses to AZD1222 COVID-19 vaccine. Study overall: Pooling covered second doses at about 4 or about 12 weeks.

Sequenced by immunoSEQ multiplex PCR; TCRdb stores in-frame clones only, minus some. The data contain some 100,000 clones, approximately 90% of them seen just once; the ten biggest clones take up approximately 4.7%. Findings and caveats of the study: Only a handful of people who got AZD1222 tested seropositive at baseline.

Material: peripheral blood, obtained on day 0 of AZD1222 vaccination. This receptor was identified in an adult in good health.

The CDR3 bases are TGTGCCAGCAGCTACCAGGGGGCTCTGGCCTACGAGCAGTACTTC. Protein product: CASSYQGALAYEQYF. The chain recombines TRBV5-5 with TRBJ2-7; 8 bases line up with TRBD1. The CDR3 has 15 amino acids. J gave up 2 bases and V 3 bases, and 7 bases lay outside the gene matches. The germline V gene encodes CDR1 SGHKS and CDR2 YYEKEE (reference sequence).